This TCR beta chain was retrieved from a study of T cell responses to AZD1222 COVID-19 vaccine. Overall study: Second doses at about 4 or about 12 weeks were pooled. General study findings and limits: It should be noted that donors were predominantly white British and more often female, and clonal diversity was possibly underestimated.

TCRdb's copy holds only in-frame clones and misses some; the assay was immunoSEQ multiplex PCR. This sample has tens of thousands of clones, with 80% found just once. This CDR3 region has 12 residues. V was trimmed by 1 base and J by 9 bases, leaving 10 bases between them. In the case of this clone: Its matching antigen is unknown.

This sequence originates from an adult in good health. Source: peripheral blood, taken on day 0 of AZD1222 vaccination. The chain joins TRBV12-3 or TRBV12-4 to TRBJ2-7, with D uncertain. The CDR3 is CASSLDRKGQYF. DNA for the CDR3: TGTGCCAGCAGTTTAGACAGAAAGGGGCAGTACTTC.